What follows are 7 T cell receptor beta chains derived from one specimen sequenced in a study of T cells after yellow fever vaccination. TCRdb re-derived calls from the 5' RACE reads in MiXCR, one entry per CDR3 protein. The sample contains 46,000 or so distinct CDR3 sequences, around 6.8% of which appear only once. The starting material was PBMCs, either bulk or a sorted T-cell subset (CD4+, CD8+, memory, or dextramer-sorted; not recorded which), obtained 45 days after the yellow fever booster vaccination. The receptors derive from a man aged 25 to 40 who received the YFV17D yellow fever vaccine.

This clonotype was picked up many times. The rearrangement links TRBV18 to TRBJ2-3; TRBD1 agrees at 8 bases. The ends lost 5 bases at V and 2 bases at J; junction bases unmatched: 6. Germline V gives CDR1 KGHSH, CDR2 LQKENI. The CDR3 runs to 15 residues. CDR3 bases: TGTGCCAGCTCAGCAAACAGGGGGTCCACAGATACGCAGTATTTT. It codes for CASSANRGSTDTQYF.

This clonotype came up many times. The chain carries TRBV20-1 and TRBJ2-4; D remains unclear. This CDR3 is 13 amino acids long. The germline CDR1 and CDR2 sequences are DFQATT and SNEGSKA (reference sequence). Trimming removed 8 bases at V and 6 bases at J, with 17 bases between. CDR3 region: CSTKAAPANIQYF. In DNA, the CDR3 is TGCAGTACCAAGGCGGCTCCGGCAAACATTCAGTACTTC.

J is TRBJ1-5 and V is TRBV20-1, with D possibly being TRBD1 (5 bases). Looked up from germline, CDR1 is DFQATT and CDR2 is SNEGSKA (reference sequence). This CDR3 is built from 12 residues. Between the trimmed V and J ends, which lost 6 bases and 5 bases, there was a span of 11 bases. The CDR3 DNA follows: TGCAGTGCCTCAGGGAACTATCAGCCCCAGCATTTT. Protein product: CSASGNYQPQHF.

This clonotype was picked up many times. The rearrangement links TRBV3-1 to TRBJ1-3; D unresolved. Trimming removed 1 base from V and 1 base from J, with 8 bases in between. CDR1 LGHDT and CDR2 YNNKEL come from the germline V gene (reference sequence). This CDR3 comprises 15 residues. The DNA for the CDR3 is TGTGCCAGCAGCCAAGCGGCGAGGTCTGGAAACACCATATATTTT. Translated, it gives CASSQAARSGNTIYF.

This clonotype was picked up a small number of times. The V and J genes are TRBV7-2 and TRBJ2-5; TRBD1 or TRBD2 may be the D gene (5 bases each). Germline loops: CDR1 SGHTA, CDR2 FQGNSA. The CDR3 is made up of 15 amino acids. Trimming shortened V by 0 bases and J by 3 bases, and 11 bases separated the two germline ends. This CDR3 is CASSLAGTAKETQYF. CDR3 in DNA: TGTGCCAGCAGCTTAGCGGGGACGGCTAAAGAGACCCAGTACTTC.

This clonotype was seen many times. The gene calls are TRBV9 and TRBJ2-1; 9 bases match TRBD2. V shed 0 bases and J 10 bases; nucleotides not matched to a gene: 8. The CDR3 loop spans 15 amino acids. Germline assignment: CDR1 SGDLS and CDR2 YYNGEE. The CDR3 bases are TGTGCCAGCAGCGTAGGCCTAGCGGGAAGCTCGGAGCAGTTCTTC. Encoded protein: CASSVGLAGSSEQFF.

This clonotype was picked up many times. The V gene is TRBV3-1, the J gene TRBJ1-4, with a tentative D call TRBD1 (5 bases). Trimming removed 4 bases at V and 6 bases at J, with 18 bases between. In germline, CDR1 is LGHDT, CDR2 YNNKEL (reference sequence). The CDR3 covers 16 residues. For the CDR3, the DNA is TGTGCCAGCAGCCGAGGGTCCGGTCAGGGTGATGAAAAACTGTTTTTT. Encoded protein: CASSRGSGQGDEKLFF.